This T cell receptor (beta chain) was captured by sequencing in a study of T cell responses to AZD1222 COVID-19 vaccine. Study observations and caveats: The donors showed a predominance of white British ancestry and of females, with possible underestimation of clonal diversity. Only 5 or 6 AZD1222 recipients were seropositive at baseline. Reportedly, nearly half the spike-specific TCRs target unmutated variant regions.

TCRdb's table, derived via immunoSEQ multiplex PCR, lists solely in-frame clones and lacks some. The sample records around 150,000 clones, over 90% being singletons. On this clone itself: What it binds is unknown.

The CDR3 covers 17 residues. Germline trimming cut 4 bases from V and 2 bases from J; bases unmatched to any gene: 13. This receptor was taken from an adult in good health. Sample: peripheral blood, taken on day 0 of AZD1222 vaccination. The chain has TRBV5-3 and TRBJ2-5; the match to TRBD2 covers 8 bases. TRBV5-3 is known as an ORF, though its function is uncertain. CDR3 sequence (DNA): TGTGCCAGAAGCCCCTTCGATTGGCGGGGGGAACAAGAGACCCAGTACTTC. Amino acids: CARSPFDWRGEQETQYF.